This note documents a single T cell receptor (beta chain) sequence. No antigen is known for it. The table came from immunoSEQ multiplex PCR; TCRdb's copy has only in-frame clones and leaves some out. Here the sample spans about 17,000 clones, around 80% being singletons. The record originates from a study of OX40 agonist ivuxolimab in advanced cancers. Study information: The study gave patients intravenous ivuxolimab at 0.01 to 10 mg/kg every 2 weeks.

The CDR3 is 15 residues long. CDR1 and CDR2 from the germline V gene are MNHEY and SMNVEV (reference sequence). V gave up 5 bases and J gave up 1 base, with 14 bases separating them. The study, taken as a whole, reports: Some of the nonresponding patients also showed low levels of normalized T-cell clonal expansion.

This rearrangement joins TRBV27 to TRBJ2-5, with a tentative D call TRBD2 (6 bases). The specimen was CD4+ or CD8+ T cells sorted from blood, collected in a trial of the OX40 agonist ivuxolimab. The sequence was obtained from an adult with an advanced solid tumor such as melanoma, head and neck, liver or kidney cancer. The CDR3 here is CASSSVRDFQETQYF. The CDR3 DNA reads TGTGCCAGCAGTAGCGTCCGGGACTTCCAAGAGACCCAGTACTTC.